The T cell receptor (beta chain) under discussion was sequenced for a study of blood T cell repertoires in COVID-19. Study summary: Samples of COVID-19 (acute and convalescent) were obtained from the United States, Italy and Spain. Sources were T cells, B-cell-depleted T cells, or PBMCs; the material itself was cDNA or gDNA.

The CDR3 covers 14 residues. The germline CDR1 and CDR2 sequences are MNHEY and SVGAGI. V lost 5 bases to trimming and J lost 7 bases, with 17 bases between them. How the authors handled the data: Amplification of reference gene primers provided the estimated nucleated cell counts. The method was immunoSEQ multiplex PCR; TCRdb's version includes in-frame clones alone and lacks a portion of them. V and J calls and clone size are as listed in that table; D and trimming were resolved from the DNA. The sample lists 400,000 to 450,000 clones; 89% were seen once. Enrolment of Seattle patients took place during active infection, and they were followed longitudinally.

V and J are TRBV6-5 and TRBJ1-2, with D perhaps matching TRBD1 (5 bases). The source material was peripheral blood. The clonotype originates from a woman aged 40 to 50 with COVID-19, enrolled during active disease. The CDR3, as DNA: TGTGCCAGCAGTCCAACCCTCCCTAGGGGTGGCTACACCTTC. It is translated as CASSPTLPRGGYTF.